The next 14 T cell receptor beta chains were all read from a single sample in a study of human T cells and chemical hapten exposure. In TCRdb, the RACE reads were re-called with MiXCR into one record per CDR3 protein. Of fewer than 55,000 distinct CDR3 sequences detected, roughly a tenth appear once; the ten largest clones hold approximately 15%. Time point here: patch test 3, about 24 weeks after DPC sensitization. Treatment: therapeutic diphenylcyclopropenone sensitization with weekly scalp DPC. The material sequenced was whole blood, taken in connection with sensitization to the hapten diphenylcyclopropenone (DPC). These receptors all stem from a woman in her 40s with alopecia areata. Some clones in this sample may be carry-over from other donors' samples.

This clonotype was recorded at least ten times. CDR3 in DNA: TGTGCCAGCAGTGAAGGCCCGCTCCGTGTAGCCCAGCCCCAGCATTTT. Translation: CASSEGPLRVAQPQHF. This chain uses TRBV6-1 with TRBJ1-5, with unresolved D. The CDR3 consists of 16 residues. The germline V gene encodes CDR1 MNHNS and CDR2 SASEGT. Trimming cost V 1 base and J 7 bases, with 17 bases left between them.

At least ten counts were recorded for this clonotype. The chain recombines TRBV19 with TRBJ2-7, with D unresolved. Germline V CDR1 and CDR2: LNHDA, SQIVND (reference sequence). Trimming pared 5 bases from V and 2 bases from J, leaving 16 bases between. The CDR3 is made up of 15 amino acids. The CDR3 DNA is TGTGCCAGTAGTGCCGGGCCGCCGAGGACCTACGAGCAGTACTTC. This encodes CASSAGPPRTYEQYF. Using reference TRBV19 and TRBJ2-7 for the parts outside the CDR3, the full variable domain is DGGITQSPKYLFRKEGQNVTLSCEQNLNHDAMYWYRQDPGQGLRLIYYSQIVNDFQKGDIAEGYSVSREKKESFPLTVTSAQKNPTAFYLCASSAGPPRTYEQYFGPGTRLTVT.

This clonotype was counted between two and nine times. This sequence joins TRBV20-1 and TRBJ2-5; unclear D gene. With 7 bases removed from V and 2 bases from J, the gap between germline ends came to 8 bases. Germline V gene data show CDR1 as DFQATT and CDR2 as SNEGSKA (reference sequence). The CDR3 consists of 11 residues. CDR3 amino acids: CSGGIQETQYF. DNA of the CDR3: TGCAGTGGAGGTATACAAGAGACCCAGTACTTC.

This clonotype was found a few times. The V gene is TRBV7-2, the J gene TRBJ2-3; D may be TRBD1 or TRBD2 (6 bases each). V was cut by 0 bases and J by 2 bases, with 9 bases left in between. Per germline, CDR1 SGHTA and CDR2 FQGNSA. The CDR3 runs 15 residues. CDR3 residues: CASSLAGGPTDTQYF. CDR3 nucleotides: TGTGCCAGCAGCTTAGCGGGGGGCCCCACAGATACGCAGTATTTT.

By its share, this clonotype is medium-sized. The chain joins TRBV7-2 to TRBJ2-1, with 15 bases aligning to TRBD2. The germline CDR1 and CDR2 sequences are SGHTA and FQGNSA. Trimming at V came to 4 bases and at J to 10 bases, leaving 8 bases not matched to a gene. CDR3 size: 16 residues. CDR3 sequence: CASSSRTSGGAGEQFF. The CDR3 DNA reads TGTGCCAGCAGCTCGAGGACTAGCGGGGGGGCTGGGGAGCAGTTCTTC.

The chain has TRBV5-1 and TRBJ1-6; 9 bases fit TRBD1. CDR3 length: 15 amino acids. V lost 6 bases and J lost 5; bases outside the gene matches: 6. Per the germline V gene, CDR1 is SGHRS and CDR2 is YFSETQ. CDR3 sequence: CASTTGGRDNSPLHF. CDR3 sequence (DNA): TGCGCCAGCACTACAGGGGGCAGGGATAATTCACCCCTCCACTTT.

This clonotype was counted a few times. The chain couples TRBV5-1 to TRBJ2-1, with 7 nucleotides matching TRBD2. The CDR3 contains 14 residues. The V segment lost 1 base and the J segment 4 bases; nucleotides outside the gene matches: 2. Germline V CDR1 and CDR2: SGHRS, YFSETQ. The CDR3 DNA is TGCGCCAGCAGCTTGCCTAGCGGATACAATGAGCAGTTCTTC. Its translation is CASSLPSGYNEQFF.

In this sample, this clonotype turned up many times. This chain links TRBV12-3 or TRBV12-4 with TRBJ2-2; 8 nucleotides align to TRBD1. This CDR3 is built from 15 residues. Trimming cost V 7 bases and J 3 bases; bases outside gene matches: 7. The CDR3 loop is CASTLQGGYTGELFF. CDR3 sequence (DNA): TGTGCCAGCACCTTACAGGGGGGTTACACCGGGGAGCTGTTTTTT.

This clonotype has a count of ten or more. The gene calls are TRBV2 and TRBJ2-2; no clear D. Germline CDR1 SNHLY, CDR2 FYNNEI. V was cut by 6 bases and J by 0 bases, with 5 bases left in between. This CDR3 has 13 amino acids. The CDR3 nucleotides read TGTGCCAGCAGCCGCGCGAACACCGGGGAGCTGTTTTTT. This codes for CASSRANTGELFF.

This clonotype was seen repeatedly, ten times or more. The CDR3 sequence: CASSQSWTGGSGYTF. CDR3 bases: TGCGCCAGCAGCCAGTCCTGGACAGGGGGCAGTGGCTACACCTTC. The rearrangement joins TRBV4-1 to TRBJ1-2; 11 bases are shared with TRBD1. Germline assignment: CDR1 MGHRA and CDR2 YSYEKL. This CDR3 has 15 amino acids. The V gene end was trimmed by 3 bases and the J gene end by 7 bases; junction bases not matched to a gene: 7.

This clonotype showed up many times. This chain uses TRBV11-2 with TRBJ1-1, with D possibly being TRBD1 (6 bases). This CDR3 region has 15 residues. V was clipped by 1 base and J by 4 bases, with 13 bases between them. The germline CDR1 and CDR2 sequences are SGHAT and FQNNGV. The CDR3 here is CASSLGPRGITEAFF. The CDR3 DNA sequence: TGTGCCAGCAGCTTAGGACCCAGGGGTATCACTGAAGCTTTCTTT.

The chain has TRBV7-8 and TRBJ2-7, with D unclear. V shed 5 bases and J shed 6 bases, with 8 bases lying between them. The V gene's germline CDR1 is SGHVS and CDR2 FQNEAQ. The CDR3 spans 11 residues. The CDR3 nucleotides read TGTGCCAGCAGCCTCTTCTCCGAGCAGTACTTC. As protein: CASSLFSEQYF.

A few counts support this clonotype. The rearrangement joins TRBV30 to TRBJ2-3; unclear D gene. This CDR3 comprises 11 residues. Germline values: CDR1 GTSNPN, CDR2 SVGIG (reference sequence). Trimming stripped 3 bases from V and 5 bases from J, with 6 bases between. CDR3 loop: CAWRWGDTQYF. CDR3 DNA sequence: TGTGCCTGGAGATGGGGAGATACGCAGTATTTT.

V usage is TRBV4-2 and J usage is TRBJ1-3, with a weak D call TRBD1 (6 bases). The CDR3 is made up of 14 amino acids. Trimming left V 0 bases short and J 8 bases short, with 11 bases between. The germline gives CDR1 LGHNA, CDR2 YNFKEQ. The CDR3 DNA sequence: TGTGCCAGCAGCCAAGATGGGACAAAAGACACCATATATTTT. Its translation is CASSQDGTKDTIYF.